This T cell receptor (beta chain) was obtained from a study of shared clonotypes between healthy human individuals. Study-wide points: Among donors, clonotype sharing was expected to be affected by sequencing depth.

The CDR3 consists of 17 residues. CDR1 is SGHVS and CDR2 is FNYEAQ in the germline V gene. V was pared by 5 bases and J by 0 bases, with 16 bases between. Worth noting for this clone: Antigen unknown.

Genomic DNA of unsorted samples came from tens of millions of PBMCs. Assay runs were performed at deep level. The protocol was immunoSEQ multiplex PCR, while the TCRdb copy is restricted to in-frame clones and leaves out a portion. The table records 450,000 to 500,000 clones, 65% to 85% of them present only once. The V call is TRBV7-6, the J call TRBJ1-4; the D is unclear. The TCR originated in a woman between 40 and 50 years old in good health. Some clones in this sample may be carry-over from other donors' samples. Sequences were obtained from PBMCs. This CDR3 reads CASSPTDGVATNEKLFF. The CDR3 DNA reads as TGTGCCAGCAGCCCAACAGACGGGGTTGCAACTAATGAAAAACTGTTTTTT.